This T cell receptor beta chain came from a study of blood T cell repertoires in COVID-19. Study in general: Sample material is recorded as cDNA or gDNA derived from T cells, B-cell-depleted T cells, or PBMCs.

This clone was picked up a small number of times. Sequencing used immunoSEQ multiplex PCR; TCRdb keeps in-frame clones, though not all of them. The repertoire consists of 160,000 or so clones, with over 70% occurring once and the leading ten covering under 0.75%. This CDR3 region has 14 residues. Germline assignment: CDR1 KGHDR and CDR2 SFDVKD. Trimming took 3 bases from V and 2 from J, leaving 9 bases between them. This clonotype was sampled from a man aged 55 to 70 with acute or convalescent COVID-19. V is TRBV24-1 and J is TRBJ1-2; TRBD1 might be the D (6 bases). The sequencing input was peripheral blood. The CDR3, as DNA: TGTGCCACCAGTGATCTAGGACAGAACTATGGCTACACCTTC. Translating it yields CATSDLGQNYGYTF.